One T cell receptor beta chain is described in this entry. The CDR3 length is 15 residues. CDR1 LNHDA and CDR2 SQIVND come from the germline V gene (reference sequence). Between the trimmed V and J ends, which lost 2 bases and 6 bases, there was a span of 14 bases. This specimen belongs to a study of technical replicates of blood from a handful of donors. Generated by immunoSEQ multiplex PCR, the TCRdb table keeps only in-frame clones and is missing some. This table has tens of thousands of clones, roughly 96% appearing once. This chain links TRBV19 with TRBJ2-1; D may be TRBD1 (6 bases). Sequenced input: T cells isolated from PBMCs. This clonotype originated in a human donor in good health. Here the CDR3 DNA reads TGTGCCAGTAGTATACCCCGGACAGTTGGCAATGAGCAGTTCTTC. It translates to CASSIPRTVGNEQFF.